This TCR beta chain is drawn from a study of identical twins. Whole-study findings and limits: Findings came from cross-sectional statistics, without long-term follow-up of donors. Analyses based on zero insertions could be partly confounded by invariant MAIT and iNKT cells.

At least ten counts were recorded for this clonotype. Its target is not known. A universal primer site was created by template switching, with the cDNA bearing unique molecular identifiers. TCRdb independently ran MiXCR on the 5' RACE reads; one entry per CDR3 protein. The sample records about 240,000 distinct CDR3 sequences, roughly 7.5% being singletons. The CDR3 has 15 residues. Trimming cost V 6 bases and J 4 bases; bases outside gene matches: 10. These data were likewise used in another study, on yellow fever vaccine responses in identical twins. Per that paper: Twins' vaccine T cell responses reportedly seemed partly convergent and partly personalized.

The sequence was collected from a woman between 18 and 29 years old in good health. V is TRBV12-3 or TRBV12-4 and J is TRBJ2-5; 8 nucleotides line up with TRBD1. Sequencing was carried out using CD8+ T cells sorted from blood. The CDR3 nucleotides are TGTGCCAGCAGCCCATCACAGGGGGTCCCAGAGACCCAGTACTTC. It codes for CASSPSQGVPETQYF.